These 8 T cell receptor beta chains share one sample of origin, sequenced in a study of CD8 T cells in Susac syndrome. RNA totalling about 0.5 to 1 ug underwent reverse transcription with random hexamers. MiXCR, run by TCRdb on the immunoSEQ multiplex PCR reads, gives a single entry per CDR3 protein. The table has 300,000 or so distinct CDR3 sequences, about 91% seen once. Sequencing was done on a sample of CD4+ T cells from PBMCs. The receptors were sampled from a human donor with multiple sclerosis.

The chain is built from TRBV10-3 and TRBJ2-1; 11 nucleotides align to TRBD2. The CDR3 covers 13 residues. Germline trimming cut 10 bases from V and 6 bases from J; bases unmatched to any gene: 5. Looked up from germline, CDR1 is ENHRY and CDR2 is SYGVKD. The CDR3 is CATGLAGGNEQFF. The CDR3 coding sequence is TGTGCCACCGGACTAGCGGGCGGCAATGAGCAGTTCTTC.

CDR3 amino acids: CASSSGLLARVLTF. The CDR3 coding sequence is TGTGCCAGCTCATCGGGCCTCTTAGCCCGCGTCCTGACTTTC. The V gene is TRBV18, the J gene TRBJ2-6, with D unresolved. This CDR3 comprises 14 residues. Germline lookup yields CDR1 KGHSH and CDR2 LQKENI. Trimming took off 5 bases at V and 12 bases at J, with 17 bases between the two ends.

This chain links TRBV5-6 with TRBJ2-1; 9 bases fit TRBD1. Germline V gene sequence: CDR1 SGHDT, CDR2 YYEEEE. The CDR3 sequence is 16 residues long. V was clipped by 4 bases and J by 0 bases; unmatched bases: 5. CDR3 sequence: CASSGRQGGSYNEQFF. The CDR3 nucleotides are TGTGCCAGCAGCGGACGACAGGGGGGCTCCTACAATGAGCAGTTCTTC.

The chain employs TRBV20-1 and TRBJ2-3; 12 positions match TRBD2. V was clipped by 0 bases and J by 1 base; unmatched bases: 8. This CDR3 is built from 18 residues. CDR1 and CDR2 from the germline V gene are DFQATT and SNEGSKA (reference sequence). The DNA of the CDR3 is TGCAGTGCTAGAGATCCGCTAGCGGGGGGGCCCCGCACAGATACGCAGTATTTT. It is translated as CSARDPLAGGPRTDTQYF.

The chain combines TRBV7-9 with TRBJ2-5; D remains unclear. This CDR3 region has 13 residues. Germline loops: CDR1 SEHNR, CDR2 FQNEAQ (reference sequence). V lost 2 bases, J lost 9 bases, and 13 bases lay in between. CDR3 in DNA: TGTGCCAGCAGCTTAACAGCCCCGAAGTCCCAGTACTTC. Encoded protein: CASSLTAPKSQYF.

The V and J genes are TRBV7-9 and TRBJ1-6; TRBD1 aligns across 9 bases. Germline values: CDR1 SEHNR, CDR2 FQNEAQ (reference sequence). Trimming took 4 bases from V and 10 from J; bases not matched to a gene: 8. CDR3 length equals 15 residues. The CDR3 DNA reads as TGTGCCAGCAGCTCGTCACAGGGGGCGGTATCACCCCTCCACTTT. Protein sequence: CASSSSQGAVSPLHF.

This chain connects TRBV20-1 to TRBJ1-1; D not resolved. The CDR3 is made up of 15 amino acids. CDR1 and CDR2 (germline): DFQATT, SNEGSKA (reference sequence). The V gene lost 0 bases and the J gene lost 4 bases, with 15 bases spanning the gap. The CDR3 coding sequence is TGCAGTGCTAGAGATCCCTGGGCCCGGGGCACTGAAGCTTTCTTT. Translating gives CSARDPWARGTEAFF.

This clonotype appeared a single time. V and J are TRBV5-1 and TRBJ2-5; possible D gene TRBD1, 5 bases. V gave up 5 bases and J gave up 5 bases, with 22 bases separating them. This CDR3 contains 16 residues. Germline V gene lookup returns CDR1 SGHRS and CDR2 YFSETQ. The CDR3 DNA follows: TGCGCCAGCAGGGGTCCTGGGGCTGACAGTTCTGAGACCCAGTACTTC. Encoded protein: CASRGPGADSSETQYF. The full variable domain, rest sourced from reference TRBV5-1 and TRBJ2-5, is KAGVTQTPRYLIKTRGQQVTLSCSPISGHRSVSWYQQTPGQGLQFLFEYFSETQRNKGNFPGRFSGRQFSNSRSEMNVSTLELGDSALYLCASRGPGADSSETQYFGPGTRLLVL.